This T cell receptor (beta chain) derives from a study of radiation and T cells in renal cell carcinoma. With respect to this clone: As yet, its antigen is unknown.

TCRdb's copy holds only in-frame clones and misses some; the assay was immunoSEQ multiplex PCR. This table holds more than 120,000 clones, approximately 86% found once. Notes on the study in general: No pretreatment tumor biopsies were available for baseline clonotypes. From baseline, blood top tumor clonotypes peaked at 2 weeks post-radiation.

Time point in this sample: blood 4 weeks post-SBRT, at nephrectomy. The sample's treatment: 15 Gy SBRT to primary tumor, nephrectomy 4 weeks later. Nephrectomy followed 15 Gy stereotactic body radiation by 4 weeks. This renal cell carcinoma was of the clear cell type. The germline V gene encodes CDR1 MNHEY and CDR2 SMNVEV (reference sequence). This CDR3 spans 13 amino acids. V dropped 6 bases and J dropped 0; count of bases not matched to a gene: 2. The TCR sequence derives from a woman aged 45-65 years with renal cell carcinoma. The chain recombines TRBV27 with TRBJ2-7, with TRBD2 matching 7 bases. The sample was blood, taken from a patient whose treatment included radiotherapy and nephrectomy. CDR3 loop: CASRASGSYEQYF. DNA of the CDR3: TGTGCCAGCAGGGCTAGCGGCTCCTACGAGCAGTACTTC.